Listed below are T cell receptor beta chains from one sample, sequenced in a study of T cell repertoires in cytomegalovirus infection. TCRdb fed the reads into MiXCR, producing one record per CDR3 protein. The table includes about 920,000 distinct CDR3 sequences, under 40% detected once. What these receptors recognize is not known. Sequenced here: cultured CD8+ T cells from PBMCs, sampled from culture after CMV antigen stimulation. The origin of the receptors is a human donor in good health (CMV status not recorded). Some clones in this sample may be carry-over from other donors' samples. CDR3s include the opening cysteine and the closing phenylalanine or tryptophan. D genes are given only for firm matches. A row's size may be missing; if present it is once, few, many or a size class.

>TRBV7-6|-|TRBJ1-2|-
TGTGCCTTGCTCCAGGCGAACTCGGGATATGGCTACACCTTC
CALLQANSGYGYTF
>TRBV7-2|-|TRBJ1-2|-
TGTGCCAGCAGCTTAACAGCCTATGGCTACACCTTC
CASSLTAYGYTF
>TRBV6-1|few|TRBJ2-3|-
TGTGCCAGCAGTTCCAGGTCGGGAGATACGCAGTATTTT
CASSSRSGDTQYF
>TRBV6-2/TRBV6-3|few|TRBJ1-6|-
TGTGCCAGCACATCGGGGGCGAATTGGTCACCCCTCCACTTT
CASTSGANWSPLHF
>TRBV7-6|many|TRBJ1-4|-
TGTGCCAGCAGCTTAGGGTTTGGGGAGAGGCTGTTTTTT
CASSLGFGERLFF
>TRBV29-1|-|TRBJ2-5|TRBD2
TGCAGCGTTTTCGGACTAGCGGGGGTTCAAGAGACCCAGTACTTC
CSVFGLAGVQETQYF
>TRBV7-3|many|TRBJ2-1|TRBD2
TGTGCCAGCAGCTTAACTTCGCTAGCGGGGGGGCCTGTGCACAATGAGCAGTTCTTC
CASSLTSLAGGPVHNEQFF
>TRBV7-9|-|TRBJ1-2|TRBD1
TGTGCCAGCAGCTTAGCGGGGACAGAAAATAACTATGGCTACACCTTC
CASSLAGTENNYGYTF
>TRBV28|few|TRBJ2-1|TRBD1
TGTGCCAGCAGTTTAGAAGGACAGGGGAAGTACAATGAGCAGTTCTTC
CASSLEGQGKYNEQFF
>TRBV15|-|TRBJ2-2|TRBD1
TGTGCCACCAGCTCGACAGGGATGGGCGGGGAGCTGTTTTTT
CATSSTGMGGELFF
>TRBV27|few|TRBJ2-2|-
TGTGCCAGCAGTACGAGACAGACGAACACCGGGGAGCTGTTTTTT
CASSTRQTNTGELFF
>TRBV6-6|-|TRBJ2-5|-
TGTGCCAGCAGTTGGCGGGACATGGATCAAGAGACCCAGTACTTC
CASSWRDMDQETQYF
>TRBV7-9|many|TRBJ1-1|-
TGTGCCAGCAGCTTAGCGCAGGGGATGAACACTGAAGCTTTCTTT
CASSLAQGMNTEAFF
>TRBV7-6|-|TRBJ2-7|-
TGTGCCAGCAGCCCTCCAGGGGACTACGAGCAGTACTTC
CASSPPGDYEQYF
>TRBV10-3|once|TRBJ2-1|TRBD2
TGTGCCATCAGTGCCACACTAGCGGGGGGGTACAATGAGCAGTTCTTC
CAISATLAGGYNEQFF
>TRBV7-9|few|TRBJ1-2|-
TGTGCCAGCAGCTTACCGATGGGTATCTATGGCTACACCTTC
CASSLPMGIYGYTF
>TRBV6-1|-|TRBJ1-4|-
TGTGCCAGCAGGAATCAAGAAAAACTGTTTTTT
CASRNQEKLFF
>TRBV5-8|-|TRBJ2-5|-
TGTGCCAGCAGCCCCGGGGCTGAAAGAGAGACCCAGTACTTC
CASSPGAERETQYF
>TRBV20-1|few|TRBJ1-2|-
TGCAGTGCTTTGGGGGGCTGGGGCTACACCTTC
CSALGGWGYTF
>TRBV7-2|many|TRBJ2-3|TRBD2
TGTGCCAGCAGCCTTCCCCCGGGACTAGCGCAGTATTTT
CASSLPPGLAQYF
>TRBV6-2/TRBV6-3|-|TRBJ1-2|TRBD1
TGTGCCAGCAGATACCGGGACAGGATGAACTATGGCTACACCTTC
CASRYRDRMNYGYTF
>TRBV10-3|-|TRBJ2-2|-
TGTGCCACCGAAATCGACAGAAGAAGGGCCGGGGAGCTGTTTTTT
CATEIDRRRAGELFF
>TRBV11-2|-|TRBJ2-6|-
TGTGCCAGCAGCTTTTCAGGTCGAGCTGGGGCCAACGTCCTGACTTTC
CASSFSGRAGANVLTF
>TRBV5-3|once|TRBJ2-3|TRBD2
TGTGCCAGCAGCGTGACTAGCGGTTTCACAGATACGCAGTATTTT
CASSVTSGFTDTQYF
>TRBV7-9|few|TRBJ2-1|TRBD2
TGTGCCAGCAGCCTACCCACTGGCGGGGGGCTTAATGAGCAGTTCTTC
CASSLPTGGGLNEQFF
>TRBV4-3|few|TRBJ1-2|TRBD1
TGCGCCAGCAGCCAAGATTGGCAGGGGGGCTATGGCTACACCTTC
CASSQDWQGGYGYTF
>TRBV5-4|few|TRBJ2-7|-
TGTGCCAGCAGCCCCCCCCTCACCTACGAGCAGTACTTC
CASSPPLTYEQYF
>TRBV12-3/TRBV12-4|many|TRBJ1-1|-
TGTGCCAGCAGTTTCCCGCCCGATATGGACACTGAAGCTTTCTTT
CASSFPPDMDTEAFF
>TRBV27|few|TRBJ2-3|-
TGTGCCAGCAGTCCAGGTTACACAGATACGCAGTATTTT
CASSPGYTDTQYF
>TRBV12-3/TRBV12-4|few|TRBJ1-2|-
TGTGCCAGCAGTTCTACAGGGATGGGTGGTGGCTACACCTTC
CASSSTGMGGGYTF
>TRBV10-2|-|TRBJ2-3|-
TGCGCCAGCAGGGCCCCTAGGGATACGCAGTATTTT
CASRAPRDTQYF
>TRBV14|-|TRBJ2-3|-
TGTGCCAGCAGCCTGAGACCACTTAGCAAGGCAGATACGCAGTATTTT
CASSLRPLSKADTQYF
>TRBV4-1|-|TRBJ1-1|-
TGCGCCAGCAGCCAAGACCAAGGACAGTTCCACACTGAAGCTTTCTTT
CASSQDQGQFHTEAFF
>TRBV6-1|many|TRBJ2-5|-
TGTGCCAGCAGTAGGACAGCCGCTGGTAAAGAGACCCAGTACTTC
CASSRTAAGKETQYF
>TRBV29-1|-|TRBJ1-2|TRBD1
TGCAGCGTGACAGGGGGCAACTATGGCTACACCTTC
CSVTGGNYGYTF
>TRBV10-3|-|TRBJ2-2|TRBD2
TGTGCCAACGGACTAGGCGGCACCGGGGAGCTGTTTTTT
CANGLGGTGELFF
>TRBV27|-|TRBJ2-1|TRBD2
TGTGCCAGCAGGAGAGGGAGTAGCGGGGGATACAATGAGCAGTTCTTC
CASRRGSSGGYNEQFF
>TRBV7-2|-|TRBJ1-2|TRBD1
TGTGCCGGTAGCCAGGGGGGGGCTCATTCATCTTATGGCTACACCTTC
CAGSQGGAHSSYGYTF
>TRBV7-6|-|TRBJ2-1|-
TGTGCCAGCAGCTTTGGGTGGCGGGGTCCCTACAATGAGCAGTTCTTC
CASSFGWRGPYNEQFF
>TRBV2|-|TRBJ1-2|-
TGCCTGATTTCGCTCCCCTATGGCTACACCTTC
CLISLPYGYTF
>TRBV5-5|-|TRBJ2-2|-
TGTGCCAGCAGCTTGAGCCCCCCCTGGGAGGCGAACACCGGGGAGCTGTTTTTT
CASSLSPPWEANTGELFF
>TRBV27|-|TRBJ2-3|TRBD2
TGTGCCAGCAGACCAGCGGGGTTCACAGATACGCAGTATTTT
CASRPAGFTDTQYF
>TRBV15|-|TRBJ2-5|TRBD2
TGTGCCACCAGCAAAGGCGGGGGGTCCCAAGAGACCCAGTACTTC
CATSKGGGSQETQYF
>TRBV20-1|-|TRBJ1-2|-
TGCAGTGCTAGAGGCCCGGGACACGGAAACTATGGCTACACCTTC
CSARGPGHGNYGYTF
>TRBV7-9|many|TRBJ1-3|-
TGTGCCAGCGACAAACTCCGCTCTGGAAACACCATATATTTT
CASDKLRSGNTIYF
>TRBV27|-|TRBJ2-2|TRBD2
TGTGCCAGCAGTTTACTCCTTAGCGGGGGGGCTGGGACCGGGGAGCTGTTTTTT
CASSLLLSGGAGTGELFF
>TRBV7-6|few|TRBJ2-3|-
TGTGCCAGCAGCTTACTTTTGTTGGATACGCAGTATTTT
CASSLLLLDTQYF
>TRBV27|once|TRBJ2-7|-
TGTGCCAGCAGACAGGACCCGTCCTACGAGCAGTACTTC
CASRQDPSYEQYF
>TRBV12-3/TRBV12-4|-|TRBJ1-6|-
TGTGCCAGCAGTCCCCCAGGGGCAGGGTCACCCCTCCACTTT
CASSPPGAGSPLHF
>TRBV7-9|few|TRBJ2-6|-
TGTGCCAGCAGCACCTACTCTGGGGCCAACGTCCTGACTTTC
CASSTYSGANVLTF
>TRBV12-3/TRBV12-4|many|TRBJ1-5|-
TGTGCCAGCAGTTTAGCCTCCGGGCGGGAACCCCAGCATTTT
CASSLASGREPQHF